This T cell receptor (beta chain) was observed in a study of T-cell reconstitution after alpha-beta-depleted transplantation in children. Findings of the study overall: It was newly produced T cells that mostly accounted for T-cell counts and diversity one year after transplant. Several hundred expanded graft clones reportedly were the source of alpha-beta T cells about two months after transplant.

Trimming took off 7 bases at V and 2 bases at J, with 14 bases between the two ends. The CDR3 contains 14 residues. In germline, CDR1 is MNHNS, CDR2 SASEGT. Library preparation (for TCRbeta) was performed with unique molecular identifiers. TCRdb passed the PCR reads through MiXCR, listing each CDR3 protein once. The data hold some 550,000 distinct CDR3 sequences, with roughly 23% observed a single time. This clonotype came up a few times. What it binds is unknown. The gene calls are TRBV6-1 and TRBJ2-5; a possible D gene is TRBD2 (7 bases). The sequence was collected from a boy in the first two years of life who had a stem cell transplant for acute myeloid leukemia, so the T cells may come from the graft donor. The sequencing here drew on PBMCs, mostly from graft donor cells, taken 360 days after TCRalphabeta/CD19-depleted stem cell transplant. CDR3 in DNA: TGTGCCAGCAAGCGGGACACTCTTCAAGAGACCCAGTACTTC. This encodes CASKRDTLQETQYF.